A selection of T cell receptor beta chains follows, all from one sample in a study of cytomegalovirus exposure and HLA in healthy donors. Only in-frame clones appear in the TCRdb table, and some are missing; sequencing was by immunoSEQ multiplex PCR. Of some 240,000 clones in the sample, 92% were seen once. Sequencing used PBMCs. These receptors all stem from a girl aged 2 to 10 in good health and CMV-seronegative. CDR3s include the opening cysteine and the closing phenylalanine or tryptophan. A D gene is named only where the DNA matches it firmly. Clone size is not always given. Where it is, it says once, few, many or a class for expanded clones.

j_call | v_call | clone_size | d_call | cdr3_aa | cdr3_nt
TRBJ2-1 | TRBV27 | . | . | CASSKSEEAYNEQFF | TGTGCCAGCAGTAAATCGGAGGAGGCGTACAATGAGCAGTTCTTC
TRBJ2-7 | TRBV5-1 | . | TRBD2 | CASSLRTSGSQYEQYF | TGCGCCAGCAGCTTGCGGACTAGCGGGAGTCAGTACGAGCAGTACTTC
TRBJ2-2 | TRBV5-4 | . | . | CASSLDGTGELFF | TGTGCCAGCAGCTTGGACGGGACCGGGGAGCTGTTTTTT
TRBJ1-1 | TRBV28 | . | . | CASSLKGYGTEAFF | TGTGCCAGCAGTTTAAAGGGGTACGGAACTGAAGCTTTCTTT
TRBJ2-7 | TRBV5-1 | . | TRBD1 | CASSLGQGVYEQYF | TGCGCCAGCAGCTTGGGACAGGGGGTATACGAGCAGTACTTC
TRBJ2-2 | TRBV9 | . | TRBD2 | CASSVATVTSGNTGELFF | TGTGCCAGCAGCGTAGCTACTGTTACTAGCGGGAACACCGGGGAGCTGTTTTTT
TRBJ1-1 | TRBV11-2 | . | TRBD1 | CASSRDRVEAFF | TGTGCCAGCAGCCGGGACAGGGTCGAAGCTTTCTTT
TRBJ2-1 | TRBV11-3 | once | . | CASSHSWGENEQFF | TGTGCCAGCAGCCATTCGTGGGGGGAGAATGAGCAGTTCTTC
TRBJ2-1 | TRBV6-5 | . | . | CASSYGHRNEQFF | TGTGCCAGCAGTTACGGGCACCGGAATGAGCAGTTCTTC
TRBJ1-5 | TRBV5-5 | . | . | CASSLAVGAVQPQHF | TGTGCCAGCAGCTTGGCCGTAGGTGCGGTTCAGCCCCAGCATTTT
TRBJ2-7 | TRBV13 | . | . | CASSLSYEQYF | TGTGCCAGCAGCCTCTCCTACGAGCAGTACTTC
TRBJ2-3 | TRBV6-4 | . | . | CASSDVLGGLLDTQYF | TGTGCCAGCAGTGACGTCTTAGGCGGACTACTAGACACGCAGTATTTT
TRBJ2-5 | TRBV10-3 | . | TRBD1 | CATQGMGETQYF | TGTGCCACACAGGGGATGGGGGAGACCCAGTACTTC
TRBJ2-7 | TRBV7-9 | . | . | CASTYSGSYEQYF | TGTGCCAGCACCTACTCGGGGTCCTACGAGCAGTACTTC
TRBJ1-1 | TRBV11-3 | . | . | CAGYPGQVNTEAFF | TGTGCCGGCTACCCCGGTCAGGTGAACACTGAAGCTTTCTTT
TRBJ2-7 | TRBV14 | . | . | CASSQGRGGEQYF | TGTGCCAGCAGCCAAGGTCGGGGTGGCGAGCAGTACTTC
TRBJ2-7 | TRBV4-1 | . | . | CASSQLWDTAYEQYF | TGCGCCAGCAGCCAACTATGGGACACTGCCTACGAGCAGTACTTC
TRBJ1-6 | TRBV4-1 | . | TRBD1 | CASSQEYRGGSPLHF | TGCGCCAGCAGCCAAGAGTACAGGGGTGGATCACCCCTCCACTTT
TRBJ2-7 | TRBV10-1 | once | TRBD2 | CASSPWLGTSGSEQYF | TGCGCCAGCAGTCCGTGGTTGGGGACTAGCGGGAGCGAGCAGTACTTC
TRBJ1-1 | TRBV6-5 | . | . | CASGRGSTEAFF | TGTGCCAGCGGGAGAGGGTCGACTGAAGCTTTCTTT
TRBJ2-2 | TRBV25-1 | . | . | CASSPNRGTGELFF | TGTGCCAGCAGCCCTAATCGAGGGACCGGGGAGCTGTTTTTT
TRBJ2-3 | TRBV5-4 | . | . | CASSLGGQSPLGTDTQYF | TGTGCCAGCAGCTTGGGTGGACAGAGTCCCCTGGGGACAGATACGCAGTATTTT
TRBJ2-3 | TRBV9 | . | TRBD2 | CASSPSGGGSPTDTQYF | TGTGCCAGCAGCCCCAGCGGGGGGGGTTCTCCAACAGATACGCAGTATTTT
TRBJ2-3 | TRBV5-6 | . | . | CASSLGGSTDTQYF | TGTGCCAGCAGCTTGGGCGGCTCCACAGATACGCAGTATTTT
TRBJ1-1 | TRBV5-4 | . | . | CASSEEAGLAFF | TGTGCCAGCAGCGAGGAGGCGGGGTTGGCTTTCTTT
TRBJ1-1 | TRBV19 | . | TRBD1 | CASSGGQAVAEAFF | TGTGCCAGTAGTGGGGGACAGGCGGTTGCTGAAGCTTTCTTT
TRBJ2-1 | TRBV27 | . | TRBD2 | CASSFSLAGVTAYEQFF | TGTGCCAGCAGTTTCTCATTAGCGGGAGTGACCGCGTATGAGCAGTTCTTC